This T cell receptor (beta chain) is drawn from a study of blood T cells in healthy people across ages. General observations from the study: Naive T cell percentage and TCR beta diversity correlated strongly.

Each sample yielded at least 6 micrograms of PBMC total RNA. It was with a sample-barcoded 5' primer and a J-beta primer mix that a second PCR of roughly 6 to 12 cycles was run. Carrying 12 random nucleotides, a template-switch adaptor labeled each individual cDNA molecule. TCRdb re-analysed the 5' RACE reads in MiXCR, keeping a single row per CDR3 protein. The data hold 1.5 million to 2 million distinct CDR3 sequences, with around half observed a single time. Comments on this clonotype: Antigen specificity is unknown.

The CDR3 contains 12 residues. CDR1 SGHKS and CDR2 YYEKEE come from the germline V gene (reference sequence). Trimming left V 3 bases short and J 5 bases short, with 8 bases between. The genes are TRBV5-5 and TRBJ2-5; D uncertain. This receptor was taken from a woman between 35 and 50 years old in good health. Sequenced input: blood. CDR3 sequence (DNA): TGTGCCAGCAGCTACCGTTGGGAGACCCAGTACTTC. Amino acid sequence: CASSYRWETQYF.